The rows below give T cell receptor beta chains drawn from one sample of a study of blood T cell repertoires in COVID-19. Assay: immunoSEQ multiplex PCR; the TCRdb copy retains only in-frame clones and omits some. The profile shows some 63,000 clones, roughly 85% of them singletons. Material: peripheral blood. These TCRs come from a human donor in a cohort sampled during active COVID-19. Each CDR3 is given with its conserved first and last residue. A D gene is named only where the DNA matches it firmly. Only some rows state a clone size, as once, few, many or a class for expanded clones.

D	V	size	J	CDR3	DNA
NA	TRBV14	NA	TRBJ2-7	CASSQGGSGYYEQYF	TGTGCCAGCAGCCAAGGGGGTAGCGGCTACTACGAGCAGTACTTC
NA	TRBV4-3	once	TRBJ2-3	CASSQGPSTDTQYF	TGCGCCAGCAGCCAGGGCCCTAGCACAGATACGCAGTATTTT
NA	TRBV11-2	NA	TRBJ1-5	CASSLDSSNQPQHF	TGTGCCAGCAGCTTAGACAGTAGCAATCAGCCCCAGCATTTT
NA	TRBV7-2	NA	TRBJ2-3	CASSLGVAVADTQYF	TGTGCCAGCAGCTTAGGGGTTGCGGTTGCAGATACGCAGTATTTT
NA	TRBV5-1	NA	TRBJ2-6	CASSPETGDSGANVLTF	TGCGCCAGCAGCCCCGAGACAGGAGACTCTGGGGCCAACGTCCTGACTTTC
TRBD1	TRBV6-5	NA	TRBJ1-1	CASSWGQQNTEAFF	TGTGCCAGCAGTTGGGGACAGCAAAACACTGAAGCTTTCTTT
NA	TRBV29-1	NA	TRBJ2-5	CSVKDRNQETQYF	TGCAGCGTTAAAGACAGGAACCAAGAGACCCAGTACTTC
TRBD1	TRBV19	NA	TRBJ2-7	CASSTGGDSYEQYF	TGTGCCAGTAGTACAGGGGGCGATAGCTACGAGCAGTACTTC
NA	TRBV5-1	NA	TRBJ2-4	CASKGSKNIQYF	TGCGCCAGCAAGGGGTCCAAAAACATTCAGTACTTC
NA	TRBV12-3/TRBV12-4	many	TRBJ1-3	CASGQPGNTIYF	TGTGCCAGCGGACAGCCTGGAAACACCATATATTTT
NA	TRBV6-6	NA	TRBJ1-5	CASSYGGYQPQHF	TGTGCCAGCAGTTACGGAGGCTATCAGCCCCAGCATTTT
TRBD2	TRBV7-2	NA	TRBJ2-7	CASSFSGLAGGPSYEQYF	TGTGCCAGCAGCTTCTCCGGACTAGCGGGGGGACCCTCCTACGAGCAGTACTTC
NA	TRBV7-2	NA	TRBJ1-2	CASSSPGYGYTF	TGTGCCAGCAGCTCCCCAGGGTATGGCTACACCTTC
NA	TRBV7-8	NA	TRBJ2-7	CASSPGGLSPYEQYF	TGTGCCAGCAGCCCGGGCGGGTTGAGTCCGTACGAGCAGTACTTC
NA	TRBV19	NA	TRBJ1-5	CASSPGWGNQPQHF	TGTGCCAGTAGTCCAGGGTGGGGCAATCAGCCCCAGCATTTT
TRBD1	TRBV29-1	NA	TRBJ1-2	CSTSPGTGIGYTF	TGCAGTACCTCGCCCGGGACAGGGATAGGCTACACCTTC
NA	TRBV12-3/TRBV12-4	once	TRBJ1-2	CASSPQGNYGYTF	TGTGCCAGCAGCCCCCAGGGGAACTATGGCTACACCTTC
TRBD1	TRBV6-5	NA	TRBJ1-2	CASQQGTNYGYTF	TGTGCCAGCCAACAGGGGACTAACTATGGCTACACCTTC
TRBD1	TRBV9	NA	TRBJ1-3	CASSSGTGVGNTIYF	TGTGCCAGCAGCTCCGGGACAGGGGTTGGAAACACCATATATTTT
NA	TRBV13	NA	TRBJ1-5	CASSLVQGGVRGNQPQHF	TGTGCCAGCAGCTTAGTGCAGGGCGGGGTCCGTGGCAATCAGCCCCAGCATTTT
NA	TRBV9	once	TRBJ2-3	CASSVAPNTDTQYF	TGTGCCAGCAGCGTAGCCCCTAACACAGATACGCAGTATTTT
NA	TRBV7-9	NA	TRBJ1-4	CASRSSGGEKLFF	TGTGCCAGCAGATCCTCCGGTGGTGAAAAACTGTTTTTT
NA	TRBV6-2/TRBV6-3	few	TRBJ2-7	CASSSQKYEQYF	TGTGCCAGCAGTTCCCAAAAATACGAGCAGTACTTC
TRBD1	TRBV29-1	NA	TRBJ2-5	CSVGTGGLVETQYF	TGCAGCGTCGGGACAGGGGGCTTGGTGGAGACCCAGTACTTC
NA	TRBV9	NA	TRBJ2-7	CASSVAEGRTYEQYF	TGTGCCAGCAGCGTAGCGGAAGGGAGAACCTACGAGCAGTACTTC
NA	TRBV5-5	NA	TRBJ1-4	CASSLGTNFEKLFF	TGTGCCAGCAGCTTGGGGACAAACTTCGAAAAACTGTTTTTT
TRBD1	TRBV2	few	TRBJ2-6	CASSRDSSGANVLTF	TGTGCCAGCAGTAGGGACAGCTCTGGGGCCAACGTCCTGACTTTC
TRBD1	TRBV3-1/TRBV3-2	NA	TRBJ2-7	CASSPLRTGLKQYF	TGTGCCAGCAGCCCTCTCCGGACAGGCCTAAAGCAGTACTTC
NA	TRBV18	NA	TRBJ1-2	CASSQGLSRNYGYTF	TGTGCCAGCTCACAAGGACTCTCACGGAACTATGGCTACACCTTC
NA	TRBV12-3/TRBV12-4	NA	TRBJ2-1	CASSYVGGEQFF	TGTGCCAGCAGTTATGTAGGGGGTGAGCAGTTCTTC
TRBD1	TRBV7-9	few	TRBJ2-7	CASSPQGAYEQYF	TGTGCCAGCAGCCCACAGGGGGCTTACGAGCAGTACTTC
NA	TRBV9	NA	TRBJ2-1	CASSCRDTGFF	TGTGCCAGCAGCTGCCGGGACACGGGTTTCTTC
NA	TRBV20-1	NA	TRBJ1-1	CSASGSTEAFF	TGCAGTGCTTCAGGGTCCACTGAAGCTTTCTTT
TRBD1	TRBV2	once	TRBJ2-7	CASGGQGLGEQYF	TGTGCCAGCGGAGGACAGGGATTGGGCGAGCAGTACTTC
TRBD2	TRBV3-1/TRBV3-2	NA	TRBJ2-2	CASSLLAGVTGELFF	TGTGCCAGCAGCCTCTTAGCGGGAGTAACCGGGGAGCTGTTTTTT
NA	TRBV9	NA	TRBJ2-2	CASSRPDSGELFF	TGTGCCAGCTCTCGGCCGGACTCCGGGGAGCTGTTTTTT
NA	TRBV30	NA	TRBJ2-5	CAWSVGAGGQGTQYF	TGTGCCTGGAGTGTAGGGGCGGGGGGACAGGGGACCCAGTACTTC
NA	TRBV7-9	NA	TRBJ1-1	CASSFGQGIAEAFF	TGTGCCAGCAGCTTCGGGCAGGGGATCGCTGAAGCTTTCTTT
NA	TRBV7-9	NA	TRBJ1-2	CASSLAPAPGRNYGYTF	TGTGCCAGCAGCTTAGCTCCCGCGCCAGGGCGCAACTATGGCTACACCTTC
NA	TRBV15	NA	TRBJ2-2	CATSRDRGNTGELFF	TGTGCCACCAGCAGAGACAGGGGGAACACCGGGGAGCTGTTTTTT
NA	TRBV3-1/TRBV3-2	once	TRBJ1-1	CASSQESLGWTEAFF	TGTGCCAGCAGCCAAGAAAGTCTAGGTTGGACTGAAGCTTTCTTT
TRBD2	TRBV7-2	NA	TRBJ2-1	CASSLALAGEQFF	TGTGCCAGCAGCTTAGCGCTAGCGGGGGAGCAGTTCTTC
TRBD1	TRBV2	NA	TRBJ2-7	CASSEADRGSYEQYF	TGTGCCAGCAGTGAGGCGGACAGGGGATCCTACGAGCAGTACTTC
TRBD1	TRBV7-6	NA	TRBJ2-2	CASSYRDRENTGELFF	TGTGCCAGCAGCTACCGGGACAGGGAGAACACCGGGGAGCTGTTTTTT
NA	TRBV12-2	NA	TRBJ1-5	CASRHEDRGISNQPQHF	TGTGCAAGTCGCCACGAAGACAGGGGAATTAGCAATCAGCCCCAGCATTTT
NA	TRBV10-3	NA	TRBJ2-7	CAISVDSSSSYEQYF	TGTGCCATCAGTGTGGACAGTTCAAGCTCCTACGAGCAGTACTTC
NA	TRBV18	once	TRBJ1-6	CASSPARDYNSPLHF	TGTGCCAGCTCCCCGGCCAGGGACTATAATTCACCCCTCCACTTT
TRBD1	TRBV3-1/TRBV3-2	once	TRBJ1-1	CASSPIQGANTEAFF	TGTGCCAGCAGTCCTATACAGGGGGCGAACACTGAAGCTTTCTTT
NA	TRBV12-3/TRBV12-4	once	TRBJ2-3	CASALPPDTQYF	TGTGCCAGCGCACTACCCCCAGATACGCAGTATTTT
TRBD1	TRBV9	NA	TRBJ2-1	CASSVGQGRNEQFF	TGTGCCAGCAGCGTAGGACAGGGACGGAATGAGCAGTTCTTC
TRBD2	TRBV11-3	once	TRBJ2-1	CASSLGRGGRRNEQFF	TGTGCCAGCAGCTTAGGGCGGGGGGGCCGACGCAATGAGCAGTTCTTC
TRBD2	TRBV3-1/TRBV3-2	NA	TRBJ2-1	CASSLRGGANEQFF	TGTGCCAGCAGCCTTCGCGGGGGGGCCAATGAGCAGTTCTTC
NA	TRBV11-3	NA	TRBJ1-2	CASSLVRFYYGYTF	TGTGCCAGCAGCTTAGTGAGGTTCTACTATGGCTACACCTTC
NA	TRBV5-8	NA	TRBJ2-4	CASSHSGASAKNIQYF	TGTGCCAGCAGCCATTCAGGGGCCTCGGCCAAAAACATTCAGTACTTC
NA	TRBV14	NA	TRBJ2-1	CASSKVVGADNEQFF	TGTGCCAGCAGCAAGGTAGTAGGGGCGGACAATGAGCAGTTCTTC
NA	TRBV4-3	once	TRBJ2-1	CASSQELAPYNEQFF	TGCGCCAGCAGCCAAGAGCTAGCACCCTACAATGAGCAGTTCTTC
NA	TRBV12-3/TRBV12-4	few	TRBJ1-2	CASRRQAARGYTF	TGTGCCAGCAGACGACAGGCCGCACGGGGCTACACCTTC
NA	TRBV6-2/TRBV6-3	NA	TRBJ2-7	CASSPREFYTGEQYF	TGTGCCAGCAGCCCTCGCGAGTTTTACACGGGCGAGCAGTACTTC